This T cell receptor (beta chain) appears in the sequencing data of a study of graft-versus-host responses after intestinal transplantation. In the study overall: Transplantation in recipients was multivisceral, liver-intestinal, or isolated intestinal.

The table came from immunoSEQ multiplex PCR; TCRdb's copy has only in-frame clones and leaves some out. The data contain around 78,000 clones, around 87% of them singletons. The CDR3 is 15 residues long. Trimming stripped 4 bases from V and 6 bases from J, with 18 bases between. CDR1 and CDR2 from the germline V gene are SGDLS and YYNGEE. Comments on this clone: Its matching antigen is unknown.

Findings of the study overall: GvH clone levels peaked in circulation, and this peak was associated with early post-transplant HvG declines. Detection of GvH clones occurred in recipient marrow, and some had their first appearance in ileum or blood. Clonal ratios of graft-versus-host to host-versus-graft in allografts were high for patients exhibiting graft-donor T cell macrochimerism.

This chain connects TRBV9 to TRBJ2-3, with D hard to call. The sequencing here drew on unstimulated CD8+ T cells sorted from spleen or lymph node cells, taken before transplant. The sequence was collected from a human donor who was the organ donor for an intestinal transplant. The chain's CDR3 is CASSPSRSFLDTQYF. The CDR3 nucleotides are TGTGCCAGCAGCCCAAGCCGATCGTTCCTGGATACGCAGTATTTT.